Listed below are T cell receptor beta chains from one sample, sequenced in a study of chemoradiotherapy in HPV16-positive cancers. The method was immunoSEQ multiplex PCR; TCRdb's version includes in-frame clones alone and lacks a portion of them. The sample shows about 15,000 clones, 60% to 80% of them seen only once. Material: tumor tissue, obtained from a patient who underwent chemoradiotherapy. The receptor source for this set is a human donor with HPV-associated anogenital cancer. Both conserved end residues are part of each CDR3. A D gene is named only where the DNA matches it firmly. Expanded clones get a size class; other rows say once, few or many, or leave the size out.

size,D,J,V,CDR3,DNA
.,.,TRBJ1-3,TRBV12-1,CASSSCPDGDSGNTIYF,TGTGCCAGCAGCTCATGCCCGGACGGCGACTCTGGAAACACCATATATTTT
once,.,TRBJ1-2,TRBV5-6,CASSPRDRYFDDYTF,TGTGCCAGCAGTCCCCGGGACCGTTACTTTGATGACTACACCTTC
few,TRBD2,TRBJ2-7,TRBV6-1,CASSEREEGHYEQYF,TGTGCCAGCAGTGAGCGGGAGGAGGGCCACTACGAGCAGTACTTC
medium-sized,TRBD1,TRBJ1-1,TRBV16,CASSETGLTEAFF,TGTGCCAGCAGCGAGACAGGGTTGACTGAAGCTTTCTTT
.,.,TRBJ2-5,TRBV5-6,CASSGGGQETQYF,TGTGCCAGCAGTGGAGGGGGCCAGGAGACCCAGTACTTC
.,TRBD2,TRBJ2-1,TRBV9,CASSVGLAGTYNEQFF,TGTGCCAGCAGCGTGGGACTAGCGGGGACCTACAATGAGCAGTTCTTC
once,.,TRBJ2-7,TRBV5-5,CASSSTVYEQYF,TGTGCCAGCAGCTCGACGGTTTACGAGCAGTACTTC
.,.,TRBJ2-3,TRBV29-1,CSVGTDTQYF,TGCAGCGTTGGAACAGATACGCAGTATTTT
.,.,TRBJ2-1,TRBV6-4,CASKGGASPNEQFF,TGTGCCAGCAAGGGGGGGGCTAGTCCCAATGAGCAGTTCTTC
.,TRBD1,TRBJ1-2,TRBV5-5,CASSTDRGFYGYTF,TGTGCCAGCAGCACGGACAGGGGCTTCTATGGCTACACCTTC
.,.,TRBJ2-5,TRBV5-1,CASSVQGTQETQYF,TGCGCCAGCAGCGTCCAGGGGACTCAAGAGACCCAGTACTTC
.,.,TRBJ1-2,TRBV10-2,CASSESQGANYGYTF,TGCGCCAGCAGTGAATCCCAAGGGGCTAACTATGGCTACACCTTC
.,TRBD1,TRBJ1-2,TRBV27,CASSRDRGDYGYTF,TGTGCCAGCAGTCGGGACAGAGGGGACTATGGCTACACCTTC
.,TRBD1,TRBJ2-2,TRBV28,CASSPGTAPNTGELFF,TGTGCCAGCAGCCCGGGGACAGCCCCAAACACCGGGGAGCTGTTTTTT
.,.,TRBJ1-1,TRBV20-1,CPGGNTEAFF,TGCCCCGGCGGGAACACTGAAGCTTTCTTT
.,.,TRBJ1-5,TRBV30,CAWSGGSSQSNQPQHF,TGTGCCTGGAGTGGAGGGAGTTCGCAAAGCAATCAGCCCCAGCATTTT
.,TRBD2,TRBJ2-1,TRBV6-1,CASSVTSGSYNEQFF,TGTGCCAGCAGTGTAACTAGCGGGTCTTACAATGAACAGTTCTTC
.,TRBD1,TRBJ1-5,TRBV2,CASTGAYTTGDQPQHF,TGTGCCAGCACGGGGGCCTACACGACAGGGGATCAGCCCCAGCATTTT
.,TRBD2,TRBJ2-2,TRBV11-2,CASSFLSGRAGGELFF,TGTGCCAGCAGCTTCCTTAGCGGGAGGGCCGGCGGGGAGCTGTTTTTT
.,.,TRBJ2-3,TRBV7-6,CASTRGGEDTQYF,TGTGCCAGCACCCGCGGCGGGGAAGATACGCAGTATTTT
few,TRBD1,TRBJ2-1,TRBV5-4,CASSRPSGTESYNEQFF,TGTGCCAGCAGCCGCCCCTCGGGGACAGAGTCCTACAATGAGCAGTTCTTC
.,.,TRBJ1-5,TRBV7-2,CASSSHSNQPQHF,TGTGCCAGCAGCTCGCATAGCAATCAGCCCCAGCATTTT
.,TRBD1,TRBJ1-4,TRBV12-5,CASGPGQGSEKLFF,TGTGCTAGTGGACCGGGACAGGGGAGTGAAAAACTGTTTTTT